This T cell receptor (beta chain) originates from a study of blood T cell repertoires in COVID-19. Across the whole study: Acute-phase and convalescent COVID-19 samples originated in the United States, Italy and Spain. In each case, the material was cDNA or gDNA derived from T cells, B-cell-depleted T cells, or PBMCs.

CDR1 and CDR2 (germline): SGHNT, YYREEE (reference sequence). The CDR3 loop spans 15 amino acids. With V trimmed by 0 bases and J by 1 base, 1 base remained unmatched. The data were produced by immunoSEQ multiplex PCR, yet TCRdb's version contains in-frame clones alone and is incomplete. The sample records more than 85,000 clones, approximately 88% being singletons. The source of this sequence is a woman in her 70s with acute or convalescent COVID-19. The chain has TRBV5-4 and TRBJ2-5, with 9 nucleotides matching TRBD2. The specimen was peripheral blood. The CDR3 reads CASSLGTSAQETQYF. CDR3 nucleotide sequence: TGTGCCAGCAGCTTGGGGACTAGCGCCCAAGAGACCCAGTACTTC.